This T cell receptor beta chain appears in the sequencing data of a study of cytomegalovirus exposure and HLA in healthy donors. CDR3 size: 16 residues. The junction had 11 bases not matched to a gene; V was cut back by 5 bases and J by 2 bases. CDR1 and CDR2 (germline): SEHNR, FQNEAQ (reference sequence). Method: immunoSEQ multiplex PCR; TCRdb's copy keeps in-frame clones and lacks some. The data contain under 200,000 clones, 95% to 97% of them singletons. Sequencing input: PBMCs. The genes are TRBV7-9 and TRBJ2-7; 8 bases map to TRBD1. This receptor was taken from a woman between 18 and 29 years old in good health and CMV-seronegative. CDR3 nucleotides: TGTGCCAGCAGCCCACACGTAACAGGGGGTCCCTACGAGCAGTACTTC. This codes for CASSPHVTGGPYEQYF.